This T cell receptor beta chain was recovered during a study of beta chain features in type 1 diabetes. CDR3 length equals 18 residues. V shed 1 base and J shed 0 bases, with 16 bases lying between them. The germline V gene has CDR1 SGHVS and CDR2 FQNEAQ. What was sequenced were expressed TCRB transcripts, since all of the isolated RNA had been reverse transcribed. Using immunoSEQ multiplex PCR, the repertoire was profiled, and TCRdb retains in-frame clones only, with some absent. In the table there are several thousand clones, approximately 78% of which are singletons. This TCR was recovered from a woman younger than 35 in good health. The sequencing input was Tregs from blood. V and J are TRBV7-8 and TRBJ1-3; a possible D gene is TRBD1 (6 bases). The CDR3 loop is CASSLGSTGYGSGNTIYF. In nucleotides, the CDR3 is TGTGCCAGCAGCTTAGGGTCGACAGGTTATGGCTCTGGAAACACCATATATTTT.